These T cell receptor beta chains were read from a single sample in a study of cytomegalovirus exposure and HLA in healthy donors. Method: immunoSEQ multiplex PCR; TCRdb's copy keeps in-frame clones and lacks some. The sample includes under 120,000 clones, about 59% of them seen just once. Sequencing was done on a sample of PBMCs. These receptors came from a man under 40 in good health and CMV-seropositive. Each CDR3 is given with its conserved first and last residue. D genes are given only for firm matches. Not all rows give a size; the values are once, few, many and, for expanded clones, a class.

d_gene,abundance,j_gene,v_gene,CDR3nt,CDR3aa
NA,NA,TRBJ2-6,TRBV7-9,TGTTCCAGCAGCCTTGGGGCCAACGTCCTGACTTTC,CSSSLGANVLTF
TRBD2,NA,TRBJ2-3,TRBV11-2,TGTGCCAGCAGCTTACGACTAGCGGGTGCCACAGATACGCAGTATTTT,CASSLRLAGATDTQYF
NA,NA,TRBJ2-3,TRBV9,TGTGCCAGCAACCGCGGGGGCACAGATACGCAGTATTTT,CASNRGGTDTQYF
NA,many,TRBJ1-1,TRBV5-1,TGCGCCAGCAGGGGGGCGGCTGAAGCTTTCTTT,CASRGAAEAFF
TRBD1,few,TRBJ1-3,TRBV9,TGTGCCAGCAGCATACAGGGGGCACTAGGAGGAAACACCATATATTTT,CASSIQGALGGNTIYF
TRBD2,NA,TRBJ2-3,TRBV7-2,TGTGCCAGCAGCTCTGGGGGGGGTTATGGGGATACGCAGTATTTT,CASSSGGGYGDTQYF
NA,NA,TRBJ1-1,TRBV7-9,TGTGCCAGCAGCTTTCAGGGGAGCACTGAAGCTTTCTTT,CASSFQGSTEAFF
NA,once,TRBJ2-2,TRBV7-8,TGTGCCAGCAGACCCACAGGGATCGGCGGGGAGCTGTTTTTT,CASRPTGIGGELFF
NA,NA,TRBJ2-1,TRBV19,TGTGCCAGTAGAACGGGGGCCTACAATGAGCAGTTCTTC,CASRTGAYNEQFF
NA,few,TRBJ1-1,TRBV4-1,TGCGCCAGCAGACGGCCCGGCGAGAGGAGGGGAGGTGAAGCTTTCTTT,CASRRPGERRGGEAFF